The T cell receptor (beta chain) under discussion was sequenced for a study of cytomegalovirus exposure and HLA in healthy donors. Study context: Earlier, about 180 million T cells were analyzed, and about 100 million unique TCR beta sequences were found among them. Whole-study results and caveats: Later analysis demonstrated an association between a missense DCLRE1C variant and TCR beta V- and J-gene trimming. Association with HLA alleles at 0.05 false discovery rate was found for roughly 17,000 TCR beta sequences in a later analysis. Fewer N-insertions (relative to the approximately 700-donor mean) were reportedly seen in an Asian-associated ancestry cluster in a later analysis.

13 Jbeta primers and 60 Vbeta primers were used for the PCR. Libraries were prepared by immunoSEQ multiplex PCR; TCRdb keeps only in-frame clonotypes and omits some of them. The sample holds approximately 150,000 clones, more than 80% seen once. The CDR3 has 16 amino acids. Germline CDR1 reads SGHTA; CDR2 reads FQGTGA. V was shortened by 5 bases and J by 8 bases, with 24 bases between the two germline ends. Points on this clone: As yet, its antigen is unknown.

The source is a woman between 18 and 29 years old in good health and CMV-seropositive. The genes are TRBV7-3 and TRBJ1-2, with D perhaps matching TRBD1 (5 bases). The source material was PBMCs. The chain's CDR3 is CASSTTGTGDSGGYTF. CDR3 coding DNA: TGTGCCAGCAGCACAACCGGGACTGGCGATTCGGGGGGCTACACCTTC.